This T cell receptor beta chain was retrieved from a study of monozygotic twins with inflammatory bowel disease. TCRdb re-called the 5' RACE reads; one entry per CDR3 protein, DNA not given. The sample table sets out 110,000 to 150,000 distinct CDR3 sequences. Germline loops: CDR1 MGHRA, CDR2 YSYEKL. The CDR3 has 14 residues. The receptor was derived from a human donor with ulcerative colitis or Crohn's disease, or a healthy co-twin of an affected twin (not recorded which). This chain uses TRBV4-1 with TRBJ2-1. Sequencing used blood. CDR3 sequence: CASSQDLAGYEQFF.